This T cell receptor (beta chain) was identified during a study of blood T cell repertoires in COVID-19. Study summary: Both acute and convalescent COVID-19 samples were obtained from the United States, Italy and Spain. Sources were T cells, B-cell-depleted T cells, or PBMCs; the material itself was cDNA or gDNA.

Germline V lookup: CDR1 SGHAT, CDR2 FQDESV (reference sequence). The CDR3 runs to 15 residues. V gave up 5 bases and J gave up 0 bases, with 13 bases separating them. Authors' data handling: Estimated nucleated cell counts came from reference gene primer amplification. Method: immunoSEQ multiplex PCR; TCRdb's copy keeps in-frame clones and lacks some. V and J calls and clone size are as listed in that table; D and trimming were resolved from the DNA. The table records about 670,000 clones, about 87% of them present only once. The source material was peripheral blood. The V and J genes are TRBV11-1 and TRBJ1-1; D unresolved. This sequence originates from a woman aged 18-30 years with acute or convalescent COVID-19. CDR3 bases: TGTGCCAGCAGCACCCGACATTACATGAACACTGAAGCTTTCTTT. Translating it yields CASSTRHYMNTEAFF.